This entry describes one T cell receptor beta chain. The sample belongs to a study of blood T cell repertoires in COVID-19. This table comes from immunoSEQ multiplex PCR, and its TCRdb copy is limited to in-frame clones, with some not included. The profile shows about 160,000 clones, 90% to 95% of them singletons. The CDR3 loop spans 17 amino acids. From germline, CDR1 is SGHTS and CDR2 YDEGEE. V was pared by 0 bases and J by 1 base, with 16 bases between. Material for sequencing was peripheral blood. The TCR sequence derives from a woman between 45 and 60 years old with acute or convalescent COVID-19. The rearrangement links TRBV5-8 to TRBJ1-1; D remains ambiguous. The CDR3 coding sequence is TGTGCCAGCAGCTTGGCGTGGAGGGAGATCAAGAACACTGAAGCTTTCTTT. Translation gives CASSLAWREIKNTEAFF.